The following is a T cell receptor (beta chain) sequence with its context. What it recognizes is unknown. The data were taken from a study of cytomegalovirus exposure and HLA in healthy donors. Findings and limits, study-wide: Follow-up analysis later connected one missense variant in DCLRE1C with trimming of TCR beta V- and J-genes.

Germline V CDR1 and CDR2: SGHRS, YFSETQ. The CDR3 is made up of 15 amino acids. After removal of 6 bases from V and 3 bases from J, the junction contained 10 bases not matched to a gene. PCR employed 60 Vbeta and 13 Jbeta primers. Measured with immunoSEQ multiplex PCR; TCRdb has only the in-frame clones, and not every one. Here the sample spans 200,000 to 250,000 clones, 70% to 85% being singletons. Sequencing was carried out using PBMCs. This sequence joins TRBV5-1 and TRBJ2-7, with TRBD2 matching over 9 bases. The clonotype originates from a woman aged 55-69 years in good health and CMV-seropositive. CDR3 amino acids: CASKLAGALGYEQYF. CDR3 DNA: TGCGCCAGCAAGTTAGCGGGGGCCCTGGGCTACGAGCAGTACTTC.